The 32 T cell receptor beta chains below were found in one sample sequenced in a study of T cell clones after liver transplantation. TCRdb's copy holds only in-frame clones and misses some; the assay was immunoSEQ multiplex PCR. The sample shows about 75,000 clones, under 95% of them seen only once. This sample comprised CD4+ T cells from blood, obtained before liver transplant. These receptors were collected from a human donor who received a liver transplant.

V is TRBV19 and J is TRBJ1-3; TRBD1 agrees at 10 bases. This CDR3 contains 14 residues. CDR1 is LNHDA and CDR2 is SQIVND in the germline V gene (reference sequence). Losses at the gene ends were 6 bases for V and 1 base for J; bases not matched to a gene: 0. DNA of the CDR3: TGTGCCAGTAGGGACAGGGGGTCTGGAAACACCATATATTTT. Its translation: CASRDRGSGNTIYF.

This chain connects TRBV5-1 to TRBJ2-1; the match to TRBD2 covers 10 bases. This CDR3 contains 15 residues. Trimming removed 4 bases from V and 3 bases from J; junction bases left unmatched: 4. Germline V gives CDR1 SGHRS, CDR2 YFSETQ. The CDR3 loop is CASSRGLAYYNEQFF. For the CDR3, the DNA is TGCGCCAGCAGCCGGGGACTAGCGTACTACAATGAGCAGTTCTTC.

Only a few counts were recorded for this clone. The CDR3: CASSLGPRQGGNQPQHF. The CDR3 bases are TGTGCCAGCAGCTTAGGTCCCCGACAGGGTGGCAATCAGCCCCAGCATTTT. This chain links TRBV5-5 with TRBJ1-5; 7 bases match TRBD1. Per the germline V gene, CDR1 is SGHKS and CDR2 is YYEKEE (reference sequence). The CDR3 length is 17 residues. The V gene end was trimmed by 2 bases and the J gene end by 2 bases; junction bases not matched to a gene: 10.

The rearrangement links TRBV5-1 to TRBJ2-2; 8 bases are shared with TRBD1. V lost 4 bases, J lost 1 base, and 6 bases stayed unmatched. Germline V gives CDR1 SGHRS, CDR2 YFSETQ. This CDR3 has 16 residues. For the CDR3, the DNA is TGCGCCAGCAGCAAGGGACAGGTCGTGAACACCGGGGAGCTGTTTTTT. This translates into CASSKGQVVNTGELFF.

As DNA, the CDR3 is TGTGCCTGGACGGGACAGAACACTGAAGCTTTCTTT. Translated, it gives CAWTGQNTEAFF. The chain carries TRBV30 and TRBJ1-1; D possibly corresponds to TRBD1 (6 bases). In germline, CDR1 is GTSNPN, CDR2 SVGIG (reference sequence). The CDR3 runs 12 residues. Trimming shortened V by 4 bases and J by 1 base, and 7 bases separated the two germline ends.

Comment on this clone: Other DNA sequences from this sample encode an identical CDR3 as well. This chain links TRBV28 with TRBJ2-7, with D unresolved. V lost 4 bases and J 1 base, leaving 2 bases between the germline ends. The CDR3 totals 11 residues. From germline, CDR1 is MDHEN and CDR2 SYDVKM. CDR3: CASSSSYEQYF. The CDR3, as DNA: TGTGCCAGCAGTTCGTCCTACGAGCAGTACTTC.

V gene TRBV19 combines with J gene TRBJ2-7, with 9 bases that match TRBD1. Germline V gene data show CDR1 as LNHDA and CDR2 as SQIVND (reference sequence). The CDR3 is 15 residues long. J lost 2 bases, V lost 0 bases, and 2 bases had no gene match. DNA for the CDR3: TGTGCCAGTAGTATAGATCGACAGGGGGCCTACGAGCAGTACTTC. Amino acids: CASSIDRQGAYEQYF.

In DNA form, the CDR3 reads TGCGCCAGCAGCCTCGGACTAGCGGGAGGGTTGAGCACAGATACGCAGTATTTT. It is translated as CASSLGLAGGLSTDTQYF. This chain links TRBV5-1 with TRBJ2-3; TRBD2 aligns across 15 bases. Losses at the gene ends were 4 bases for V and 0 bases for J; bases not matched to a gene: 6. CDR3 length: 18 amino acids. The germline V gene has CDR1 SGHRS and CDR2 YFSETQ.

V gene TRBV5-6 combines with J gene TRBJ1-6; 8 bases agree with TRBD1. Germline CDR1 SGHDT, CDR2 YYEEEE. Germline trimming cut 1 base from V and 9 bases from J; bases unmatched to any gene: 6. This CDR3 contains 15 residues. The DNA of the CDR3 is TGTGCCAGCAGCTTGTTGCAGGGGGCAGCTTCACCCCTCCACTTT. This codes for CASSLLQGAASPLHF.

The CDR3 region has the DNA TGTGCCTGGAGGTCCGCAACAGTACAGTACGAGCAGTACTTC. Protein: CAWRSATVQYEQYF. V and J are TRBV30 and TRBJ2-5; no reliable D call. The DNA end favors TRBJ2-7, so the J call may be wrong. This CDR3 spans 14 amino acids. CDR1 GTSNPN and CDR2 SVGIG come from the germline V gene (reference sequence).

For the CDR3, the DNA is TGTGCCAGCACAGGGGCGTCCTCCTACGAGCAGTACTTC. It encodes CASTGASSYEQYF. The rearrangement links TRBV5-5 to TRBJ2-7; a possible D gene is TRBD1 (6 bases). CDR3 length equals 13 residues. V was clipped by 6 bases and J by 0 bases, with 10 bases between them. Looked up from germline, CDR1 is SGHKS and CDR2 is YYEKEE (reference sequence).

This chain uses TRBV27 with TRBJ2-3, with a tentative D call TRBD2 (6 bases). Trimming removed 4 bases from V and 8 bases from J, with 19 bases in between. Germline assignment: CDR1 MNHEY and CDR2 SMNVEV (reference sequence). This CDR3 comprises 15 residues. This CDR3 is CASSSPGPGEGTQYF. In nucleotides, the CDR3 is TGTGCCAGCAGTTCCCCCGGACCGGGAGAAGGTACGCAGTATTTT.

CDR3 in amino acids: CASRSGGEYGANVLTF. CDR3 nucleotides: TGTGCCAGCAGAAGTGGGGGGGAGTACGGGGCCAACGTCCTGACTTTC. This chain links TRBV27 with TRBJ2-6; 7 bases match TRBD2. From germline, CDR1 is MNHEY and CDR2 SMNVEV (reference sequence). Trimming took 6 bases from V and 4 from J; bases not matched to a gene: 9. CDR3 length equals 16 residues.

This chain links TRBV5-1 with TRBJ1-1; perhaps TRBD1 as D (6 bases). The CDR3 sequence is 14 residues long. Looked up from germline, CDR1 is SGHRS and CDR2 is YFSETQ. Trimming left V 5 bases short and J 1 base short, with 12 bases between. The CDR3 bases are TGCGCCAGCAGTCAGGACAGATCGAACACTGAAGCTTTCTTT. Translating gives CASSQDRSNTEAFF.

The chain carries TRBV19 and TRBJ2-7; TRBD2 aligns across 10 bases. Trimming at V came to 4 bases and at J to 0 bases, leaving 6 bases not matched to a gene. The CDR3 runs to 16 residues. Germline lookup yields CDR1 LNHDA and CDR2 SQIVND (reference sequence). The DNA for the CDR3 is TGTGCCAGTAGTACTCAACTAGCGGGGAGCTCCTACGAGCAGTACTTC. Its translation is CASSTQLAGSSYEQYF.

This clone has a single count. CDR3 residues: CAISEVQGSTDTQYF. The CDR3 DNA reads as TGTGCCATCAGTGAAGTTCAGGGGTCCACAGATACGCAGTATTTT. V is TRBV10-3 and J is TRBJ2-3, with D maybe TRBD1 (6 bases). This CDR3 contains 15 residues. Germline CDR1 ENHRY, CDR2 SYGVKD. V was cut by 3 bases and J by 2 bases, with 12 bases left in between.

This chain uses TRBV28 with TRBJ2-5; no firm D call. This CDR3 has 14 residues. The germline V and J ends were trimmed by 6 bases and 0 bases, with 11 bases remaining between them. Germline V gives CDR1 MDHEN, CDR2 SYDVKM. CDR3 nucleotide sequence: TGTGCCAGCAGAATAGGTAGATACCAAGAGACCCAGTACTTC. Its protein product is CASRIGRYQETQYF.

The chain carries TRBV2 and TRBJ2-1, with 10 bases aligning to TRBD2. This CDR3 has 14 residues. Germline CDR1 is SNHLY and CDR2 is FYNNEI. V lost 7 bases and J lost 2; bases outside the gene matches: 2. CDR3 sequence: CASTAGGAYNEQFF. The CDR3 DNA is TGTGCCAGCACAGCGGGAGGGGCCTACAATGAGCAGTTCTTC.

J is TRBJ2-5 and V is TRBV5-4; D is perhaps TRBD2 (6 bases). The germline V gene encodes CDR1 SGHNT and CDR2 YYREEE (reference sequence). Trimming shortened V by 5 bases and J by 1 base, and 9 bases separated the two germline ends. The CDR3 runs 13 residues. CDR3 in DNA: TGTGCCAGCAGGCGGGACGGCCAAGAGACCCAGTACTTC. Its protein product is CASRRDGQETQYF.

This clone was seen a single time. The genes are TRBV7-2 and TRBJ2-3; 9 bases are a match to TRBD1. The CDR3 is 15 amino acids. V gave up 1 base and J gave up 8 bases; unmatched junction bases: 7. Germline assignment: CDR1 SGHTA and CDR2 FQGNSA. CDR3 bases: TGTGCCAGCAGCTTAGACAGGGGGCTGGGTGGTACGCAGTATTTT. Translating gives CASSLDRGLGGTQYF.

Written as DNA, the CDR3 is TGTGCCAGCAGCTTGGATGGGACTAGCGGGATAGATACGCAGTATTTT. Translation gives CASSLDGTSGIDTQYF. The J gene is TRBJ2-3, the V gene TRBV5-4; 13 positions match TRBD2. The germline gives CDR1 SGHNT, CDR2 YYREEE (reference sequence). CDR3 length: 16 residues. V lost 0 bases to trimming and J lost 5 bases; unmatched junction nucleotides: 3.

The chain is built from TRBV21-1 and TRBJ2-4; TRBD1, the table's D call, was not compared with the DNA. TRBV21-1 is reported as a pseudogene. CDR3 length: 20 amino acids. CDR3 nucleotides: TGTGCCAGCAGCAAGGTGGGACAGAAAAAACGGTCGCTAGCCAAAAACATTCAGTACTTC. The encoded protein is CASSKVGQKKRSLAKNIQYF.

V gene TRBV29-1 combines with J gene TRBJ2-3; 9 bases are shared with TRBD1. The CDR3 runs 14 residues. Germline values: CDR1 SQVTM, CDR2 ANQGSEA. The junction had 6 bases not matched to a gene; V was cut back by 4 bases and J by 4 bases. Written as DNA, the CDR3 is TGCAGCGTTGTTGACAGGGGGATAGCAGATACGCAGTATTTT. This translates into CSVVDRGIADTQYF.

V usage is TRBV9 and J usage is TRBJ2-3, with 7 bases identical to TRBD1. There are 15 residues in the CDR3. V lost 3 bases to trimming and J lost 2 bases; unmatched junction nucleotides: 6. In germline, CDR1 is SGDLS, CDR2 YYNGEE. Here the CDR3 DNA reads TGTGCCAGCAGCGCTAGACAGGGTGCCACAGATACGCAGTATTTT. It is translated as CASSARQGATDTQYF.

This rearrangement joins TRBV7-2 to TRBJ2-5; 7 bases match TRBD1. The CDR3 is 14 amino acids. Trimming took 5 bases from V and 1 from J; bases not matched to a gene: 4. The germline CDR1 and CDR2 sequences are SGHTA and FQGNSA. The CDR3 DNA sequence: TGTGCCAGCAGCAAGGGACAGACCCAAGAGACCCAGTACTTC. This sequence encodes CASSKGQTQETQYF.

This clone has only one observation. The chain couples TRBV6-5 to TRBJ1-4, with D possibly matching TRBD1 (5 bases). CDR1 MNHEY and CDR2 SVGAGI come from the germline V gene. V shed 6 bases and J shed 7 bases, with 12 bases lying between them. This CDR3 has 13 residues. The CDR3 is CASRDNLGEKLFF. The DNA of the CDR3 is TGTGCCAGCAGGGACAACCTTGGTGAAAAACTGTTTTTT.

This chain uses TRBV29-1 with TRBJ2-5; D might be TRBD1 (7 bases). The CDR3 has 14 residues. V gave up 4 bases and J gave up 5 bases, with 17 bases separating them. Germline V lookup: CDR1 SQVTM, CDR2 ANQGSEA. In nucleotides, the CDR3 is TGCAGCGTTGCCCGGGACAGCGGAGGGGAGACCCAGTACTTC. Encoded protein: CSVARDSGGETQYF.

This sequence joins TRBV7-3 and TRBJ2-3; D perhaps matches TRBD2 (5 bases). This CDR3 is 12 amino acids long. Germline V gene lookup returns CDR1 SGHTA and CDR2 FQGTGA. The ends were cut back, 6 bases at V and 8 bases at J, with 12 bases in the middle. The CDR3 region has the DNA TGTGCCAGCAGTGCCGCCGAGGGTACGCAGTATTTT. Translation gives CASSAAEGTQYF.

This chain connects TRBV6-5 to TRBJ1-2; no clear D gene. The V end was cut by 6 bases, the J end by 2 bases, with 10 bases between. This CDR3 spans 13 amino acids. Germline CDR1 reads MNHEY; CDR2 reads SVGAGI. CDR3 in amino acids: CASSLDRNYGYTF. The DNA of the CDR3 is TGTGCCAGCAGCCTTGACCGAAACTATGGCTACACCTTC.

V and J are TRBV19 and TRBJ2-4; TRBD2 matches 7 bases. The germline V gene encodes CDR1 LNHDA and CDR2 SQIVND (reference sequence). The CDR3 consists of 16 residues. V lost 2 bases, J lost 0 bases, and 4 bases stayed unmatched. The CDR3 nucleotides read TGTGCCAGTAGTATACCTAGCGGTCTAGCCAAAAACATTCAGTACTTC. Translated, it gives CASSIPSGLAKNIQYF.

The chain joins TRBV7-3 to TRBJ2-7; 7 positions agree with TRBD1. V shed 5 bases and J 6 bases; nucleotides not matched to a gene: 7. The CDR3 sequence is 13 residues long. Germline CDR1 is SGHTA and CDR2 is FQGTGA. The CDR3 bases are TGTGCCAGCAGCCCCTCAACAGGGGCCGAGCAGTACTTC. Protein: CASSPSTGAEQYF.

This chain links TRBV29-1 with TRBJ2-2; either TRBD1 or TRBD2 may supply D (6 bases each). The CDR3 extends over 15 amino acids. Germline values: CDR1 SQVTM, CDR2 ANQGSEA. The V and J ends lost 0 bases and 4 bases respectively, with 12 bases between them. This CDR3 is CSVEDGGGITGELFF. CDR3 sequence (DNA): TGCAGCGTTGAAGATGGAGGGGGAATCACCGGGGAGCTGTTTTTT.